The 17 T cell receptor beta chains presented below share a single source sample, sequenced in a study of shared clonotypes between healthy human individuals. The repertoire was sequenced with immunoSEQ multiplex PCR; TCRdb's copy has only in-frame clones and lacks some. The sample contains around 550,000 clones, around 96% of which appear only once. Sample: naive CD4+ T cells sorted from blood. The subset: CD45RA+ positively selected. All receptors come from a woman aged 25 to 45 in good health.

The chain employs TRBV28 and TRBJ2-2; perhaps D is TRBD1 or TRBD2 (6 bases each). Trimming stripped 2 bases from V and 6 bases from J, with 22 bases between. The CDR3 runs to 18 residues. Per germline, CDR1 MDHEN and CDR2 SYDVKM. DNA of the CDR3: TGTGCCAGCAGTTTAGATCTGGTGGGGGGCTCGGGTCCCGGGGAGCTGTTTTTT. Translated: CASSLDLVGGSGPGELFF.

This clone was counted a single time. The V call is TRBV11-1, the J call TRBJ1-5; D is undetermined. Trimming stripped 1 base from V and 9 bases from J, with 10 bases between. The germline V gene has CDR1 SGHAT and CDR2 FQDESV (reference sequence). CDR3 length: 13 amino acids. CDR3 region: CASSLEPFRPQHF. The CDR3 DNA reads TGTGCCAGCAGCTTAGAGCCGTTCCGGCCCCAGCATTTT. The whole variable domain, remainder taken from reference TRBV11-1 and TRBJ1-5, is EAEVAQSPRYKITEKSQAVAFWCDPISGHATLYWYRQILGQGPELLVQFQDESVVDDSQLPKDRFSAERLKGVDSTLKIQPAELGDSAMYLCASSLEPFRPQHFGDGTRLSIL.

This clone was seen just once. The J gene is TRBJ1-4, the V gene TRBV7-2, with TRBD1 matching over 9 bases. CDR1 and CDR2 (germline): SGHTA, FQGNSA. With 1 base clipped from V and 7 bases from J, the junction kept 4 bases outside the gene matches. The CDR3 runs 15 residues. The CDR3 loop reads CASSLVGQGGEKLFF. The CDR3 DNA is TGTGCCAGCAGCTTAGTGGGACAGGGAGGTGAAAAACTGTTTTTT.

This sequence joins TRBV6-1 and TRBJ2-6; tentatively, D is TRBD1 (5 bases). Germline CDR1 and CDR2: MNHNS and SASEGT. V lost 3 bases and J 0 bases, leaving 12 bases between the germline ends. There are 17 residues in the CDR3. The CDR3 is CASSDQLRGSGANVLTF. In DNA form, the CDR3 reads TGTGCCAGCAGTGACCAATTAAGGGGCTCTGGGGCCAACGTCCTGACTTTC.

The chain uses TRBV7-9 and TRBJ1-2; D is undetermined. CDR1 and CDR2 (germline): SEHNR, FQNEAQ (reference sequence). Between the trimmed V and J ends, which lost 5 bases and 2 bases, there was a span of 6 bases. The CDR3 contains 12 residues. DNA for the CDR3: TGTGCCAGCAGCCCGCGAAACTATGGCTACACCTTC. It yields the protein CASSPRNYGYTF.

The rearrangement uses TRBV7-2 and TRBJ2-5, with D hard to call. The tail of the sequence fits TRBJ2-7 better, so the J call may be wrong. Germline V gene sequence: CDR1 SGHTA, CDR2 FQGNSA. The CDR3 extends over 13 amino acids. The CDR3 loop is CASSSRLLYEQYF. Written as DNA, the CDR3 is TGTGCCAGCAGCTCTAGACTCCTTTACGAGCAGTACTTC.

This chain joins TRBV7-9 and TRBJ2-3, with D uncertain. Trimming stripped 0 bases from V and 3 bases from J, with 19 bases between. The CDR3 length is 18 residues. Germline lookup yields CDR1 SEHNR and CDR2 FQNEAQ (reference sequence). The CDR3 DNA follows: TGTGCCAGCAGCTTAGCGTTGGACGGGCCATCTCTTACAGATACGCAGTATTTT. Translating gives CASSLALDGPSLTDTQYF.

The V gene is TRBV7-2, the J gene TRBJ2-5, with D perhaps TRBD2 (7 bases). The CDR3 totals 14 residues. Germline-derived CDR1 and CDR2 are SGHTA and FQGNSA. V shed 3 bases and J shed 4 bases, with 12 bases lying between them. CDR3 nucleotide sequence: TGTGCCAGCAGCTTGCGGGGGCCCGGAGAGACCCAGTACTTC. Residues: CASSLRGPGETQYF.

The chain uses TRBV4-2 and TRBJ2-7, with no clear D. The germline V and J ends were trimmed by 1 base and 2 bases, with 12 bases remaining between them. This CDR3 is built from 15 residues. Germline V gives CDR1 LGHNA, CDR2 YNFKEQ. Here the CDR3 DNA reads TGTGCCAGCAGCCAAGGACCCGAAGGAACCTACGAGCAGTACTTC. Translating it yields CASSQGPEGTYEQYF.

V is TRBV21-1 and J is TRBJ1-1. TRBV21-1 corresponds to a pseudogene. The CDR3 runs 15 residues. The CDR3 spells CASSRKEGRDTEAFF. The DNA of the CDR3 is TGTGCCAGCAGCCGAAAGGAGGGGAGAGACACTGAAGCTTTCTTT.

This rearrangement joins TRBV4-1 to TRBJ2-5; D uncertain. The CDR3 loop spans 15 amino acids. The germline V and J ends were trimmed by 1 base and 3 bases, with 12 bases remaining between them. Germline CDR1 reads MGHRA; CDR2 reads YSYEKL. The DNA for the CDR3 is TGCGCCAGCAGCCAAGTGGACCAACTTGAAGAGACCCAGTACTTC. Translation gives CASSQVDQLEETQYF.

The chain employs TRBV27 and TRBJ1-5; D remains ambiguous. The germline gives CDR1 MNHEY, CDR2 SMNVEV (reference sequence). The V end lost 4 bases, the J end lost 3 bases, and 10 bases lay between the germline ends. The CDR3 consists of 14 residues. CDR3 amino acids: CASSSAGPNQPQHF. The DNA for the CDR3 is TGTGCCAGCAGTTCTGCGGGTCCCAATCAGCCCCAGCATTTT.

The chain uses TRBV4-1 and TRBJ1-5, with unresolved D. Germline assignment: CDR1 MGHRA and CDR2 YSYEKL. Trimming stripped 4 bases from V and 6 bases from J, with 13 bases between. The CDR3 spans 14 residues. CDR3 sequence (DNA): TGCGCCAGCAGCCGGTTGCCGGGAGGTCAGCCCCAGCATTTT. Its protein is CASSRLPGGQPQHF.

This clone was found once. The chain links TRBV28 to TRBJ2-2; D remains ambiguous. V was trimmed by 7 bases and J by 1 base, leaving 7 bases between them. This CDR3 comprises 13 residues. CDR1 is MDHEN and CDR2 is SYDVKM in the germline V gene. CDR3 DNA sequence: TGTGCCAGCAATACTCAGAACACCGGGGAGCTGTTTTTT. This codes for CASNTQNTGELFF.

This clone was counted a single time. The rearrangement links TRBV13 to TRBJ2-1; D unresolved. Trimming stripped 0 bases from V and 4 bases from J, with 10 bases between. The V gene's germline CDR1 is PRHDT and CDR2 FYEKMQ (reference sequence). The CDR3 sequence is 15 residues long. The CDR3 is CASSLGGWKYNEQFF. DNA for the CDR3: TGTGCCAGCAGCTTAGGGGGCTGGAAATACAATGAGCAGTTCTTC.

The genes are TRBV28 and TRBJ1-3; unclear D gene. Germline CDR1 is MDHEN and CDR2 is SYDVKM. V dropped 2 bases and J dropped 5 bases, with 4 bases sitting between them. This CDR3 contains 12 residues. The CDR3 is CASSLIRNTIYF. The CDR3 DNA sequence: TGTGCCAGCAGTTTAATCCGAAACACCATATATTTT.

The CDR3 DNA follows: TGTGCCAGCAGAACAACCCGGGACAGGGGCACAGATACGCAGTATTTT. This encodes CASRTTRDRGTDTQYF. The V and J genes are TRBV27 and TRBJ2-3; 9 bases are shared with TRBD1. J gave up 1 base and V 6 bases, and 8 bases lay outside the gene matches. The CDR3 is 16 amino acids. From germline, CDR1 is MNHEY and CDR2 SMNVEV (reference sequence).